The 20 T cell receptor beta chains below come from one sample, sequenced in a study of technical replicates of blood from a handful of donors. Libraries were prepared by immunoSEQ multiplex PCR; TCRdb keeps only in-frame clonotypes and omits some of them. Among around 68,000 clones listed, approximately 97% were seen once. The sample consisted of T cells isolated from PBMCs. The receptors originated from a human donor in good health.

The genes are TRBV13 and TRBJ1-3; TRBD1 matches at 7 bases. Losses at the gene ends were 5 bases for V and 0 bases for J; bases not matched to a gene: 4. The CDR3 totals 15 residues. In germline, CDR1 is PRHDT, CDR2 FYEKMQ (reference sequence). This CDR3 reads CASSPGQNSGNTIYF. The CDR3 nucleotides are TGTGCCAGCAGCCCGGGACAGAACTCTGGAAACACCATATATTTT.

The rearrangement links TRBV5-1 to TRBJ2-3; 8 bases are a match to TRBD2. Germline CDR1 and CDR2: SGHRS and YFSETQ. The V segment lost 5 bases and the J segment 4 bases; nucleotides outside the gene matches: 9. This CDR3 has 15 residues. CDR3 sequence: CASSSSGRPSDTQYF. The CDR3 bases are TGCGCCAGCAGTTCAAGCGGGAGACCCTCAGATACGCAGTATTTT.

This clone was counted a single time. The rearrangement links TRBV5-6 to TRBJ1-5, with D perhaps TRBD1 (5 bases). Germline loops: CDR1 SGHDT, CDR2 YYEEEE. This CDR3 is 14 amino acids long. V dropped 2 bases and J dropped 4 bases, with 10 bases sitting between them. The DNA of the CDR3 is TGTGCCAGCAGCTTCGGGGGTATTAATCAGCCCCAGCATTTT. Translating it yields CASSFGGINQPQHF.

V and J are TRBV7-9 and TRBJ2-1, with 7 positions matching TRBD2. In germline, CDR1 is SEHNR, CDR2 FQNEAQ (reference sequence). CDR3 length: 11 residues. After removal of 8 bases from V and 9 bases from J, the junction contained 4 bases not matched to a gene. The CDR3 region is CASPWEGEQFF. The CDR3 bases are TGTGCCAGCCCCTGGGAGGGTGAGCAGTTCTTC.

This clone came up once. The chain employs TRBV5-4 and TRBJ1-4; a possible D gene is TRBD1 (5 bases). The germline V gene has CDR1 SGHNT and CDR2 YYREEE (reference sequence). There are 16 residues in the CDR3. V dropped 4 bases and J dropped 5 bases, with 18 bases sitting between them. The CDR3 spells CASSSTEDSKNEKLFF. The CDR3 DNA reads as TGTGCCAGCAGCAGCACGGAAGACAGCAAAAATGAAAAACTGTTTTTT.

The V gene is TRBV28, the J gene TRBJ2-3; tentative D call: TRBD1 (6 bases). V lost 5 bases and J 5 bases, leaving 14 bases between the germline ends. Germline lookup yields CDR1 MDHEN and CDR2 SYDVKM. The CDR3 length is 14 residues. The CDR3 DNA reads TGTGCCAGCAGTCTACCTCAGGGGATAGATACGCAGTATTTT. It codes for CASSLPQGIDTQYF. Full variable domain (missing parts from reference TRBV28 and TRBJ2-3): DVKVTQSSRYLVKRTGEKVFLECVQDMDHENMFWYRQDPGLGLRLIYFSYDVKMKEKGDIPEGYSVSREKKERFSLILESASTNQTSMYLCASSLPQGIDTQYFGPGTRLTVL.

J is TRBJ1-1 and V is TRBV29-1; 10 bases fit TRBD1. Germline CDR1 SQVTM, CDR2 ANQGSEA. With V trimmed by 6 bases and J by 4 bases, 5 bases remained unmatched. The CDR3 runs 13 residues. The CDR3 sequence is CSVTGGSSTEAFF. For the CDR3, the DNA is TGCAGCGTGACAGGGGGCTCCAGCACTGAAGCTTTCTTT.

The V gene is TRBV9, the J gene TRBJ1-5; unclear D gene. V gave up 4 bases and J gave up 1 base, with 9 bases separating them. The germline V gene has CDR1 SGDLS and CDR2 YYNGEE. The CDR3 is made up of 14 amino acids. The CDR3 protein is CASSSGGSNQPQHF. The CDR3 DNA reads TGTGCCAGCAGCTCGGGAGGGAGCAATCAGCCCCAGCATTTT. The entire variable domain, with the rest obtained from reference TRBV9 and TRBJ1-5, is as follows: DSGVTQTPKHLITATGQRVTLRCSPRSGDLSVYWYQQSLDQGLQFLIQYYNGEERAKGNILERFSAQQFPDLHSELNLSSLELGDSALYFCASSSGGSNQPQHFGDGTRLSIL.

The chain is built from TRBV7-2 and TRBJ2-2, with 7 nucleotides matching TRBD1. The CDR3 length is 16 residues. CDR1 and CDR2 (germline): SGHTA, FQGNSA. V trimming: 2 bases; J trimming: 0 bases; junction bases outside the gene matches: 3. CDR3 sequence: CASSLLGQPNTGELFF. CDR3 sequence (DNA): TGTGCCAGCAGCTTATTGGGACAGCCGAACACCGGGGAGCTGTTTTTT.

The rearrangement joins TRBV19 to TRBJ1-1, with D maybe TRBD1 (6 bases). V was shortened by 9 bases and J by 10 bases, with 21 bases between the two germline ends. The CDR3 loop spans 13 amino acids. CDR1 is LNHDA and CDR2 is SQIVND in the germline V gene (reference sequence). CDR3 DNA: TGTGCCAGCCCCGCATGGTCAGGGGACACAGCTTTCTTT. It is translated as CASPAWSGDTAFF.

The rearrangement uses TRBV9 and TRBJ2-5; D may be TRBD2 (5 bases). The CDR3 runs to 14 residues. The V gene lost 1 base and the J gene lost 4 bases, with 11 bases spanning the gap. Germline CDR1 is SGDLS and CDR2 is YYNGEE. CDR3 coding DNA: TGTGCCAGCAGCGTAAACTCTGGAGGAGAGACCCAGTACTTC. It specifies CASSVNSGGETQYF.

This chain uses TRBV6-1 with TRBJ2-3; tentatively, D is TRBD2 (5 bases). Trimming removed 6 bases from V and 3 bases from J, with 16 bases in between. Per the germline V gene, CDR1 is MNHNS and CDR2 is SASEGT. This CDR3 has 15 amino acids. CDR3 sequence (DNA): TGTGCCAGCAGCGGGATCCGGTCGGTTACAGATACGCAGTATTTT. Protein: CASSGIRSVTDTQYF.

The chain couples TRBV19 to TRBJ2-7; 8 nucleotides line up with TRBD1. With 9 bases clipped from V and 3 bases from J, the junction kept 7 bases outside the gene matches. Looked up from germline, CDR1 is LNHDA and CDR2 is SQIVND (reference sequence). CDR3 length equals 13 residues. CDR3 protein: CASERQGSYEQYF. As DNA, the CDR3 is TGTGCCAGCGAGCGACAGGGGAGCTACGAGCAGTACTTC.

This chain links TRBV12-5 with TRBJ2-7; maybe TRBD2 (5 bases). From germline, CDR1 is LGHNT and CDR2 FRNRAP. V lost 0 bases, J lost 2 bases, and 11 bases lay in between. The CDR3 sequence is 15 residues long. CDR3 nucleotides: TGTGCTAGTGGTTTGGTCCTAGCAGCCGCCTACGAGCAGTACTTC. Its protein is CASGLVLAAAYEQYF.

The chain recombines TRBV5-6 with TRBJ2-1; perhaps TRBD2 as D (5 bases). Germline-derived CDR1 and CDR2 are SGHDT and YYEEEE. The CDR3 has 15 residues. The V and J ends lost 4 bases and 2 bases respectively, with 13 bases between them. CDR3 sequence (DNA): TGTGCCAGCAGCGTAACACTAGTCGCCTACAATGAGCAGTTCTTC. It translates to CASSVTLVAYNEQFF.

This chain uses TRBV25-1 with TRBJ2-5, with TRBD2 matching 14 bases. CDR1 is MGHDK, CDR2 SYGVNS, per germline. The CDR3 extends over 18 amino acids. J lost 3 bases, V lost 3 bases, and 9 bases had no gene match. This CDR3 is CASSDGSGLAGVEETQYF. The CDR3 bases are TGTGCCAGCAGTGACGGTTCGGGACTAGCGGGAGTAGAAGAGACCCAGTACTTC.

The chain links TRBV6-5 to TRBJ2-1; the match to TRBD2 covers 10 bases. Per the germline V gene, CDR1 is MNHEY and CDR2 is SVGAGI. With 3 bases clipped from V and 9 bases from J, the junction kept 5 bases outside the gene matches. This CDR3 spans 14 amino acids. CDR3 region: CASSYRAGGAEQFF. CDR3 DNA sequence: TGTGCCAGCAGTTATAGAGCGGGAGGGGCTGAGCAGTTCTTC.

V is TRBV27 and J is TRBJ1-5; D gene ambiguous. In germline, CDR1 is MNHEY, CDR2 SMNVEV (reference sequence). The germline V and J ends were trimmed by 6 bases and 4 bases, with 4 bases remaining between them. The CDR3 is 11 residues long. CDR3 region: CASSLNQPQHF. In DNA form, the CDR3 reads TGTGCCAGCAGCCTGAATCAGCCCCAGCATTTT.

The rearrangement links TRBV19 to TRBJ1-2; 7 bases agree with TRBD1. V trimming: 3 bases; J trimming: 4 bases; junction bases outside the gene matches: 5. The CDR3 loop spans 14 amino acids. Looked up from germline, CDR1 is LNHDA and CDR2 is SQIVND (reference sequence). The CDR3 DNA reads as TGTGCCAGTAGTATCACAGGGGACCTCTATGGCTACACCTTC. Translating gives CASSITGDLYGYTF. Filled out from reference TRBV19 and TRBJ1-2, the complete variable domain reads DGGITQSPKYLFRKEGQNVTLSCEQNLNHDAMYWYRQDPGQGLRLIYYSQIVNDFQKGDIAEGYSVSREKKESFPLTVTSAQKNPTAFYLCASSITGDLYGYTFGSGTRLTVV.

The genes are TRBV27 and TRBJ2-2; D gene uncertain. The V end was cut by 6 bases, the J end by 1 base, with 9 bases between. The CDR3 contains 14 residues. The germline V gene has CDR1 MNHEY and CDR2 SMNVEV (reference sequence). The CDR3 loop reads CASRQEVNTGELFF. CDR3 sequence (DNA): TGTGCCAGCAGACAAGAAGTGAACACCGGGGAGCTGTTTTTT.